This section outlines one T cell receptor beta chain sequence together with its context. Its antigen is still unknown. TCRdb re-analysed the 5' RACE reads in MiXCR, keeping a single row per CDR3 protein. This table holds 50,000 to 85,000 distinct CDR3 sequences, 4% to 6% found once. The data were taken from a study of neurological immune-mediated disorders. Germline V gene lookup returns CDR1 MNHEY and CDR2 SVGAGI. The CDR3 length is 15 residues. V dropped 5 bases and J dropped 0 bases, with 10 bases sitting between them. The study, taken as a whole, reports: The repertoires of 18 of 34 multiple sclerosis patients were placed by phylogenetic grouping in a single related-CDR3 cluster, which may be a signature.

This sequence was found in a woman aged 30 to 39 with multiple sclerosis. This rearrangement joins TRBV6-5 to TRBJ1-4; D might be TRBD1 (5 bases). Specimen: PBMCs. This chain's CDR3 is CASSEARATNEKLFF. CDR3 DNA: TGTGCCAGCAGTGAAGCCAGGGCAACTAATGAAAAACTGTTTTTT.